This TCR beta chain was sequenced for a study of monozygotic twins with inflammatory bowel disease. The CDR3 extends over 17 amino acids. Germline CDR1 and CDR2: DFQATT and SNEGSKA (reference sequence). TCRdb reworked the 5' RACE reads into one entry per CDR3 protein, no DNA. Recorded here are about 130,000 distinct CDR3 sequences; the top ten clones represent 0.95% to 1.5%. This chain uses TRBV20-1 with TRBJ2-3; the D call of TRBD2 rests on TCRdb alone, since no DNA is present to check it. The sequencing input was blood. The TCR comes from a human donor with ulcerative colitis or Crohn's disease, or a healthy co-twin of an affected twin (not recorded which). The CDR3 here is CSARPHTSGYGTDTQYF.